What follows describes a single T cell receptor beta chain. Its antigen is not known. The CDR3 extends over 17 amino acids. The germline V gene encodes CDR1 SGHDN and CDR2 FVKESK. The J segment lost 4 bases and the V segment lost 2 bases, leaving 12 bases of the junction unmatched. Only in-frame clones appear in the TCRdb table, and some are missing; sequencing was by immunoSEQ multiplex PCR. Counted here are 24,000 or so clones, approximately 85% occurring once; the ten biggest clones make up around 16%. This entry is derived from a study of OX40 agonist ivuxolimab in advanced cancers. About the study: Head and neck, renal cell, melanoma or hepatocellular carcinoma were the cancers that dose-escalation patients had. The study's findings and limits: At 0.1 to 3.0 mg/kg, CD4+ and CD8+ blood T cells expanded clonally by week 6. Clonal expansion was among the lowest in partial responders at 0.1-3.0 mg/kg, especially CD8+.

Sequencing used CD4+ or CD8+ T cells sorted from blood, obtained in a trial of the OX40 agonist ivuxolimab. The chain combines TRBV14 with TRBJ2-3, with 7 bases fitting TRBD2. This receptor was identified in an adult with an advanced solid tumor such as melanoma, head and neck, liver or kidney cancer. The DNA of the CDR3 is TGTGCCAGCAGCCAAAGAATAGCGGGCTTACGGGCAGATACGCAGTATTTT. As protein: CASSQRIAGLRADTQYF.